This T cell receptor beta chain was retrieved from a study of shared clonotypes between healthy human individuals. TCRdb's table, derived via immunoSEQ multiplex PCR, lists solely in-frame clones and lacks some. This table has 2 million to 2.5 million clones, approximately 93% appearing once. Study observations and caveats: The sharing of 5% to 6.5% of naive CD4 clonotypes was seen across a handful of donors.

All donors qualified as healthy HIV-negative adults and had experienced no recent acute infections or vaccinations. Of note for this clone: The target antigen is unknown.

This TCR came from a man younger than 35 in good health. Some clones in this sample may be carry-over from other donors' samples. The source material was naive CD4+ T cells from PBMCs. Subset defined: CD45RA+ positively selected.

The CDR3 nucleotides read TGCGCCAGCAGCTTGGATCGGGGCAGGGGAACTCAAGAGACCCAGTACTTC. Its translation is CASSLDRGRGTQETQYF. V is TRBV5-1 and J is TRBJ2-5; maybe TRBD1 (6 bases). This CDR3 has 17 amino acids. The germline CDR1 and CDR2 sequences are SGHRS and YFSETQ. Trimming pared 0 bases from V and 2 bases from J, leaving 17 bases between.